Each of the 10 T cell receptor beta chains below was sequenced from the same sample in a study of cytomegalovirus exposure and HLA in healthy donors. With 60 Vbeta and 13 Jbeta primers, the PCR was carried out. Produced via immunoSEQ multiplex PCR; TCRdb's table is partial and in-frame only. The table includes some 140,000 clones, about three quarters detected once. Material for sequencing was PBMCs. These receptors originate from a male donor in good health and CMV-seropositive.

This clone was detected once. The V and J genes are TRBV9 and TRBJ2-5, with 11 bases matching TRBD2. The CDR3 loop spans 15 amino acids. V shed 5 bases and J 0 bases; nucleotides not matched to a gene: 3. The germline CDR1 and CDR2 sequences are SGDLS and YYNGEE. The CDR3 DNA sequence: TGTGCCAGCAGTCTGACTAGCGGGGACCAAGAGACCCAGTACTTC. It encodes CASSLTSGDQETQYF.

The chain has TRBV9 and TRBJ2-3; a weak D match, TRBD2 (6 bases). Looked up from germline, CDR1 is SGDLS and CDR2 is YYNGEE. With 3 bases removed from V and 2 bases from J, the gap between germline ends came to 13 bases. The CDR3 spans 15 residues. For the CDR3, the DNA is TGTGCCAGCAGCGCATCCGGGACTGCCACAGATACGCAGTATTTT. Protein: CASSASGTATDTQYF. Filled out from reference TRBV9 and TRBJ2-3, the complete variable domain reads DSGVTQTPKHLITATGQRVTLRCSPRSGDLSVYWYQQSLDQGLQFLIQYYNGEERAKGNILERFSAQQFPDLHSELNLSSLELGDSALYFCASSASGTATDTQYFGPGTRLTVL.

J is TRBJ2-2 and V is TRBV6-1; 8 positions agree with TRBD1. The CDR3 consists of 15 residues. Unmatched junction bases numbered 10, after V lost 6 bases and J lost 7 bases. CDR1 and CDR2 (germline): MNHNS, SASEGT. Written as DNA, the CDR3 is TGTGCCAGCAGGCGCCTACAGGGGGGTGGCGGGGAGCTGTTTTTT. Protein product: CASRRLQGGGGELFF.

V and J are TRBV5-1 and TRBJ1-4; possible D gene TRBD1, 5 bases. This CDR3 is 15 amino acids long. Germline assignment: CDR1 SGHRS and CDR2 YFSETQ. The ends were cut back, 4 bases at V and 9 bases at J, with 19 bases in the middle. The CDR3 DNA is TGCGCCAGCAGCATGAGGTTCCAGGGTGGTCAAAAACTGTTTTTT. The encoded protein is CASSMRFQGGQKLFF.

The chain combines TRBV28 with TRBJ2-1; D remains ambiguous. Per the germline V gene, CDR1 is MDHEN and CDR2 is SYDVKM. This CDR3 is built from 11 residues. V was pared by 5 bases and J by 4 bases, with 3 bases between. CDR3 in DNA: TGTGCCAGCAGTCCTTACAATGAGCAGTTCTTC. Encoded protein: CASSPYNEQFF. Full variable domain (missing parts from reference TRBV28 and TRBJ2-1): DVKVTQSSRYLVKRTGEKVFLECVQDMDHENMFWYRQDPGLGLRLIYFSYDVKMKEKGDIPEGYSVSREKKERFSLILESASTNQTSMYLCASSPYNEQFFGPGTRLTVL.

The chain is built from TRBV5-1 and TRBJ2-2; D not certain. The length of the CDR3 is 15 residues. Germline V gene sequence: CDR1 SGHRS, CDR2 YFSETQ. V lost 0 bases and J 6 bases, leaving 12 bases between the germline ends. Here the CDR3 DNA reads TGCGCCAGCAGCTTGGTTAGCTTCCTTGCCGGGGAGCTGTTTTTT. Translating it yields CASSLVSFLAGELFF.

The rearrangement links TRBV9 to TRBJ1-6; 8 bases agree with TRBD1. There are 16 residues in the CDR3. Unmatched junction bases numbered 18, after V lost 6 bases and J lost 13 bases. The germline gives CDR1 SGDLS, CDR2 YYNGEE. The DNA for the CDR3 is TGTGCCAGCACCCCGGGGACAGGAATAATTCACCATCCCCTCCACTTT. This gives the protein CASTPGTGIIHHPLHF.

The J gene is TRBJ2-1, the V gene TRBV14, with a tentative D call TRBD2 (6 bases). With 4 bases removed from V and 14 bases from J, the gap between germline ends came to 18 bases. The germline V gene has CDR1 SGHDN and CDR2 FVKESK. The CDR3 extends over 13 amino acids. This CDR3 reads CASSPGGAHIKFF. CDR3 coding DNA: TGTGCCAGCAGCCCCGGAGGGGCCCACATTAAGTTCTTC. Together with reference TRBV14 and TRBJ2-1, the CDR3 gives the full variable domain: EAGVTQFPSHSVIEKGQTVTLRCDPISGHDNLYWYRRVMGKEIKFLLHFVKESKQDESGMPNNRFLAERTGGTYSTLKVQPAELEDSGVYFCASSPGGAHIKFFGPGTRLTVL.

The V call is TRBV6-1, the J call TRBJ2-5; a possible D gene is TRBD1 (6 bases). Germline CDR1 MNHNS, CDR2 SASEGT. The ends were cut back, 1 base at V and 3 bases at J, with 15 bases in the middle. CDR3 length equals 16 residues. The CDR3 DNA follows: TGTGCCAGCAGTGAAGTCAGCAGGGGTATGGAAGAGACCCAGTACTTC. Amino acids: CASSEVSRGMEETQYF.

The chain carries TRBV15 and TRBJ2-5, with D unresolved. The DNA matches TRBJ2-7 better at its end, which makes the J call doubtful. CDR1 and CDR2 (germline): LNHNV, YYDKDF (reference sequence). The CDR3 is 14 residues long. CDR3 amino acids: CATSETLLNPEQYF. CDR3 in DNA: TGTGCCACCAGCGAAACCCTATTAAACCCCGAGCAGTACTTC.